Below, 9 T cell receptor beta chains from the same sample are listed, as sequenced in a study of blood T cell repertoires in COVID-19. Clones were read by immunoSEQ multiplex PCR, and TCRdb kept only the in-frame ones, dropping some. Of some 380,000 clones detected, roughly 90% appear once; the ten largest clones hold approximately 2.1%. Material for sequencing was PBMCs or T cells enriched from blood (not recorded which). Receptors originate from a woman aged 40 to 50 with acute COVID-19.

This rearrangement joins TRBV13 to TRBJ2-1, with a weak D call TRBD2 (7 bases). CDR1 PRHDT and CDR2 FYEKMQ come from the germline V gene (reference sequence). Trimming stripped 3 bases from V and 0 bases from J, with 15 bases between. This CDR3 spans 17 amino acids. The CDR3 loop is CASSLRSRGGSYNEQFF. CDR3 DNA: TGTGCCAGCAGCTTGAGGTCTAGGGGGGGCTCCTACAATGAGCAGTTCTTC.

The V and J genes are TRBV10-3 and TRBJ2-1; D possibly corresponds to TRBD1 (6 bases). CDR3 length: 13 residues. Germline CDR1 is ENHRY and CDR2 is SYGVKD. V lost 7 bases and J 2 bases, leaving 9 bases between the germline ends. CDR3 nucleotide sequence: TGTGCCATCACGCCAGGGGCCTACAATGAGCAGTTCTTC. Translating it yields CAITPGAYNEQFF.

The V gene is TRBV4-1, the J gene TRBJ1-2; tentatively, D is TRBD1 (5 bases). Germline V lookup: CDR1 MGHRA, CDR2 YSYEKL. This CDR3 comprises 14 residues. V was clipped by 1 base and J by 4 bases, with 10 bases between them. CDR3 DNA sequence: TGCGCCAGCAGCCAAGGGGTGCAGGGCTATGGCTACACCTTC. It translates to CASSQGVQGYGYTF.

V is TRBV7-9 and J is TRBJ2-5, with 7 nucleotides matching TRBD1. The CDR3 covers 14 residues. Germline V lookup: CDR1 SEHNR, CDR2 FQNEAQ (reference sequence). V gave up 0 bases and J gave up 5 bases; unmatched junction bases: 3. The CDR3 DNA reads TGTGCCAGCAGCTTAGCAGGGGGCGGTGAGACCCAGTACTTC. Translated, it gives CASSLAGGGETQYF.

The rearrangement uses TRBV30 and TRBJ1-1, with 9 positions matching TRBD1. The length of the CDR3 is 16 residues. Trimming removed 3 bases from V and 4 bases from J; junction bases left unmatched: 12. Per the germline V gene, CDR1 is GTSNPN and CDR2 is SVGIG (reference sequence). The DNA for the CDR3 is TGTGCCTGGAGAACCGGTCAGGACAGGGGTGGCACTGAAGCTTTCTTT. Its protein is CAWRTGQDRGGTEAFF.

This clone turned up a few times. CDR3 region: CASSQGADGYNSPLHF. CDR3 in DNA: TGCGCCAGCAGCCAAGGGGCTGATGGCTATAATTCACCCCTCCACTTT. J is TRBJ1-6 and V is TRBV4-1; unclear D gene. The V gene's germline CDR1 is MGHRA and CDR2 YSYEKL. The CDR3 is 16 residues long. V was cut by 1 base and J by 3 bases, with 10 bases left in between.

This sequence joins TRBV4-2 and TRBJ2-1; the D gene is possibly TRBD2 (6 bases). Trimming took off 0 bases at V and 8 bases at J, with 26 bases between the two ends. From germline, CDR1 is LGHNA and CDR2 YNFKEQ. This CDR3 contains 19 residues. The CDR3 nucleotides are TGTGCCAGCAGCCAAGATGAGGGGAGGTTAGCGAGCGGGTCCGATGAGCAGTTCTTC. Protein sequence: CASSQDEGRLASGSDEQFF.

CDR3 in DNA: TGTGCCAGCAGCTTAGCGGTCAGGGAAGGAGAAAAACTGTTTTTT. Protein sequence: CASSLAVREGEKLFF. The chain combines TRBV7-6 with TRBJ1-4, with D maybe TRBD1 (5 bases). Germline-derived CDR1 and CDR2 are SGHVS and FNYEAQ. V was clipped by 0 bases and J by 8 bases, with 13 bases between them. CDR3 length: 15 residues.

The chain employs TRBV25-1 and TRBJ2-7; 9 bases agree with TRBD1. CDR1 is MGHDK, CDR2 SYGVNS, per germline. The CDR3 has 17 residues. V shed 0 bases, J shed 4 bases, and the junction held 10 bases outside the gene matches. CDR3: CASSEYKNPGQGYEQYF. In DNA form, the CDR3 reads TGTGCCAGCAGTGAATATAAAAATCCCGGACAGGGGTACGAGCAGTACTTC.